The clone carrying this T cell receptor (beta chain) appeared a few times. The antigen is not known. This entry comes from a study of beta chain features in type 1 diabetes. Study-wide context: Cell yields, gender and age were comparable in patients and healthy donors. Examined across all samples were approximately 99 million sorted cells.

The study reverse transcribed the entire isolated RNA, so it sequenced expressed TCRB transcripts. The study sequenced naive, central memory and regulatory T cell samples to an average of about 3.8 million reads. TCRdb's copy holds only in-frame clones and misses some; the assay was immunoSEQ multiplex PCR. The data contain 400,000 to 500,000 clones, 14% of them singletons. This CDR3 region has 15 residues. Germline V gene sequence: CDR1 SGHRS, CDR2 YFSETQ. V lost 0 bases to trimming and J lost 4 bases; unmatched junction nucleotides: 4. Study outcomes and limitations: Junctions at VDJ sites from type 1 diabetes patients had fewer insertions and more deletions.

J is TRBJ2-1 and V is TRBV5-1; 7 nucleotides agree with TRBD1. Sequencing input: naive CD4+ T cells from blood. The receptor comes from a man aged 25 to 40 in good health. The CDR3 spells CASSLDRGWYNEQFF. Written as DNA, the CDR3 is TGCGCCAGCAGCTTGGACAGGGGATGGTACAATGAGCAGTTCTTC.